The T cell receptor beta chain under discussion was sequenced for a study of PD-1 blockade in classical Hodgkin lymphoma. Study-level findings and limits: Undefined causes, possibly disease activity or prior therapy, underlie the repertoire differences. TCR diversity at baseline was reported to be reduced in newly diagnosed patients relative to healthy donors.

In germline, CDR1 is SGHDN, CDR2 FVKESK. V dropped 6 bases and J dropped 6 bases, with 24 bases sitting between them. The CDR3 contains 16 residues. On this clone itself: What it recognizes is unknown.

Clones were sequenced by immunoSEQ multiplex PCR, and TCRdb holds only the in-frame ones, with some missing. The sample yields about 85,000 clones, 90% seen once. Time point given: cycle 4 day 1 (C4D1), after 5 to 7 weeks of nivolumab. In every patient, relapse followed autologous stem cell transplantation, while exposure to brentuximab vedotin differed. Complete response, partial response or progressive disease made up the best responses. The receptor comes from a human donor with classical Hodgkin lymphoma. The sequences come from peripheral blood mononuclear cells (PBMCs), collected before the fourth cycle of nivolumab. The chain employs TRBV14 and TRBJ2-7; D might be TRBD2 (5 bases). CDR3 DNA sequence: TGTGCCAGCAGTCATTATCTAGCCTTGACCTTTGGCGAGCAGTACTTC. Translating it yields CASSHYLALTFGEQYF.